Listed below are T cell receptor beta chains from one sample, sequenced in a study of neurological immune-mediated disorders. MiXCR, run by TCRdb on the 5' RACE reads, gives a single entry per CDR3 protein. The table has roughly 32,000 distinct CDR3 sequences, around 14% seen once; the top ten hold roughly a quarter. Material for sequencing was PBMCs. Receptors originate from a man between 70 and 80 years old in good health. CDR3s include the opening cysteine and the closing phenylalanine or tryptophan. D genes are given only for firm matches. Expanded clones are given a class, and other clones once, few, many or no size at all.

>TRBD2|TRBV20-1|many|TRBJ2-5
CSARETSGSWETQYF
TGCAGTGCTAGAGAAACTAGCGGGAGTTGGGAGACCCAGTACTTC
>-|TRBV5-1|many|TRBJ2-1
CASSLVQGEGEQFF
TGCGCCAGCAGCTTGGTCCAGGGGGAGGGCGAGCAGTTCTTC
>-|TRBV7-2|many|TRBJ2-5
CASSFGGETQYF
TGTGCCAGCAGCTTTGGGGGAGAGACCCAGTACTTC
>-|TRBV3-1|-|TRBJ2-3
CASSRPGVGSDTQYF
TGTGCCAGCAGCCGCCCTGGGGTGGGCTCAGATACACAGTATTTT
>-|TRBV5-5|many|TRBJ1-6
CASSLGGPWTPLHF
TGTGCCAGCAGCTTGGGGGGGCCCTGGACACCCCTCCACTTT
>TRBD2|TRBV24-1|many|TRBJ2-1
CATSAGSGGRNEQFF
TGTGCCACCAGTGCGGGCAGCGGGGGGCGTAATGAGCAGTTCTTC
>-|TRBV25-1|many|TRBJ2-7
CASSEGYEQYF
TGTGCCAGCAGTGAAGGGTACGAGCAGTACTTC
>-|TRBV20-1|many|TRBJ2-3
CSGIPRVDTQYF
TGCAGTGGTATACCTAGGGTAGATACGCAGTATTTT
>-|TRBV12-3/TRBV12-4|few|TRBJ2-2
CASSLRTAANTGELFF
TGTGCCAGCAGCCTCAGGACAGCCGCGAACACCGGGGAGCTGTTTTTT
>-|TRBV7-2|many|TRBJ1-1
CASSLPFRRSEAFF
TGTGCCAGCAGCTTACCCTTCAGGAGATCTGAAGCTTTCTTT
>-|TRBV7-2|many|TRBJ2-7
CASSLNGGSSYEQYF
TGTGCCAGCAGCTTAAACGGGGGAAGCTCCTACGAGCAGTACTTC
>-|TRBV12-3/TRBV12-4|many|TRBJ1-2
CASKLGGFYGYTF
TGTGCCAGCAAACTCGGGGGATTCTATGGCTACACCTTC
>TRBD1|TRBV29-1|many|TRBJ2-5
CSVRGTGGETQYF
TGCAGCGTTAGGGGGACAGGGGGTGAGACCCAGTACTTC
>TRBD1|TRBV12-3/TRBV12-4|many|TRBJ1-5
CASSAQGVEPQHF
TGTGCCAGCAGCGCGCAGGGGGTTGAACCCCAGCATTTT
>-|TRBV5-6|-|TRBJ2-3
CASSFRGTDTQYF
TGTGCCAGCAGCTTTCGGGGCACAGATACGCAGTATTTT
>TRBD1|TRBV5-1|many|TRBJ2-1
CASSLQGAPEQFF
TGCGCCAGCAGCCTTCAGGGGGCGCCTGAGCAGTTCTTC
>-|TRBV7-2|many|TRBJ2-2
CASSLIGFGTGELFF
TGTGCCAGCAGCTTAATAGGGTTTGGCACCGGGGAGCTGTTTTTT
>TRBD1|TRBV4-2|many|TRBJ1-1
CASSQVTGSTEAFF
TGTGCCAGCAGCCAAGTGACAGGGAGCACTGAAGCTTTCTTT
>TRBD1|TRBV20-1|many|TRBJ1-1
CSARDGTGGWGTTEAFF
TGCAGTGCTAGAGACGGGACAGGTGGATGGGGTACCACTGAAGCTTTCTTT
>-|TRBV5-6|many|TRBJ1-3
CASSLPQGLDSGNTIYF
TGTGCCAGCAGCTTGCCTCAGGGCCTGGACTCTGGAAACACCATATATTTT
>-|TRBV5-1|-|TRBJ2-5
CASSLSVGGETQYF
TGCGCCAGCAGCTTGAGCGTAGGGGGGGAGACCCAGTACTTC
>-|TRBV11-2|many|TRBJ2-3
CASSSGLSALSTDTQYF
TGTGCCAGCAGCTCCGGACTCTCCGCCCTTAGCACAGATACGCAGTATTTT
>-|TRBV5-1|many|TRBJ1-1
CASSSGGGENTEAFF
TGCGCCAGCAGCTCCGGGGGAGGGGAGAACACTGAAGCTTTCTTT
>TRBD1|TRBV12-3/TRBV12-4|many|TRBJ2-7
CASSPDRANEQYF
TGTGCCAGCAGTCCGGACAGGGCGAACGAGCAGTACTTC
>TRBD2|TRBV12-3/TRBV12-4|few|TRBJ2-1
CASSLGRGDSYNEQFF
TGTGCCAGCAGTTTGGGGCGGGGGGATTCCTACAATGAGCAGTTCTTC
>-|TRBV9|-|TRBJ2-2
CASSVGGSWGGELSF
TGTGCCAGCAGCGTTGGGGGTAGCTGGGGCGGGGAGCTGTCTTTT
>-|TRBV7-2|many|TRBJ2-3
CASSLWAGDTQYF
TGTGCCAGCAGCTTATGGGCGGGAGATACGCAGTATTTT
>TRBD2|TRBV4-3|few|TRBJ2-7
CASRLEAGGSYEQYF
TGCGCCAGCAGATTAGAGGCGGGAGGGTCCTACGAGCAGTACTTC
>TRBD1|TRBV5-1|many|TRBJ2-1
CASSLAGQGISYNEQFF
TGCGCCAGCAGCTTGGCCGGACAGGGGATCTCCTACAATGAGCAGTTCTTC
>-|TRBV15|-|TRBJ1-5
CATSGDEGPTLWPQHF
TGTGCCACCAGCGGGGATGAGGGACCCACCTTATGGCCCCAGCATTTT
>TRBD1|TRBV11-2|-|TRBJ1-4
CASSLAGQGVEEKLFF
TGTGCCAGCAGCTTAGCGGGACAGGGGGTGGAGGAAAAACTCTTTTTT
>-|TRBV3-1|many|TRBJ2-1
CASSQDEVNEQFF
TGTGCCAGCAGCCAAGACGAAGTCAATGAGCAGTTCTTC
>-|TRBV28|few|TRBJ2-1
CASSFLDRSFWNEQFF
TGTGCCAGCAGTTTTTTGGACCGTTCCTTTTGGAATGAGCAGTTCTTC
>-|TRBV20-1|many|TRBJ1-4
CSARDLKGQEKLFF
TGCAGTGCTAGAGATTTGAAGGGGCAGGAAAAACTGTTTTTT
>TRBD2|TRBV7-2|-|TRBJ2-1
CASSPTWWAGTSVEQFF
TGTGCCAGCAGCCCTACCTGGTGGGCCGGGACTAGCGTGGAGCAGTTCTTC
>TRBD1|TRBV2|many|TRBJ1-1
CASRDRGGMGTEAFF
TGTGCCAGCAGGGACAGGGGCGGGATGGGCACTGAAGCTTTCTTT
>TRBD2|TRBV5-1|many|TRBJ2-2
CASSPRTSSNTGELFF
TGCGCCAGCAGCCCGCGGACTAGCTCGAACACCGGGGAGCTGTTTTTT
>TRBD2|TRBV7-2|-|TRBJ2-7
CASSLESLGGGYEQYF
TGTGCGAGCAGCTTAGAATCTTTGGGGGGGGGCTACGAGCAGTACTTC
>TRBD2|TRBV3-1|many|TRBJ2-5
CASSQGSLAGGGQETQYF
TGTGCCAGCAGCCAAGGGTCGCTAGCGGGGGGAGGACAAGAGACCCAGTACTTC
>TRBD2|TRBV9|many|TRBJ2-1
CASSVVGARGGYNEQFF
TGTGCCAGCAGCGTAGTCGGAGCCCGGGGGGGGTACAATGAGCAGTTCTTC
>-|TRBV6-2/TRBV6-3|many|TRBJ2-7
CASSYSAVGLPTGPQYF
TGTGCCAGCAGTTACTCCGCGGTAGGCCTTCCGACAGGCCCGCAGTACTTC
>-|TRBV7-2|medium-sized|TRBJ2-3
CASSLGLATDTQYF
TGTGCCAGCAGCTTGGGACTGGCAACAGATACGCAGTATTTT
>TRBD1|TRBV9|many|TRBJ2-2
CASSVNPGQITGELFF
TGTGCCAGCAGCGTAAATCCGGGACAGATTACCGGGGAGCTGTTTTTT
>TRBD1|TRBV15|-|TRBJ2-3
CATSRGDRVCADTQYF
TGTGCCACCAGCAGAGGGGACAGGGTGTGCGCAGATACGCAGTATTTT
>-|TRBV7-8|once|TRBJ2-7
CASSLIGRAYEQYF
TGTGCCAGCAGCTTGATAGGACGAGCCTACGAGCAGTACTTC
>-|TRBV20-1|many|TRBJ1-6
CSAGRDYNSPLHF
TGCAGTGCCGGACGGGATTATAATTCACCCCTCCACTTT
>-|TRBV3-1|many|TRBJ1-1
CASSQYWTALNTEAFF
TGTGCCAGCAGCCAATATTGGACAGCGCTGAACACTGAAGCTTTCTTT
>-|TRBV3-1|many|TRBJ1-2
CASSQGHGTYGYTF
TGTGCCAGCAGCCAAGGGCACGGCACCTATGGCTACACCTTC
>TRBD1|TRBV7-2|many|TRBJ2-5
CASSPGTGLETQYF
TGTGCCAGCAGCCCGGGGACAGGCTTGGAGACCCAGTACTTC
>-|TRBV5-1|many|TRBJ1-6
CASSLTDRSSPLHF
TGCGCCAGCAGCTTAACCGACAGGAGTTCACCCCTCCACTTT